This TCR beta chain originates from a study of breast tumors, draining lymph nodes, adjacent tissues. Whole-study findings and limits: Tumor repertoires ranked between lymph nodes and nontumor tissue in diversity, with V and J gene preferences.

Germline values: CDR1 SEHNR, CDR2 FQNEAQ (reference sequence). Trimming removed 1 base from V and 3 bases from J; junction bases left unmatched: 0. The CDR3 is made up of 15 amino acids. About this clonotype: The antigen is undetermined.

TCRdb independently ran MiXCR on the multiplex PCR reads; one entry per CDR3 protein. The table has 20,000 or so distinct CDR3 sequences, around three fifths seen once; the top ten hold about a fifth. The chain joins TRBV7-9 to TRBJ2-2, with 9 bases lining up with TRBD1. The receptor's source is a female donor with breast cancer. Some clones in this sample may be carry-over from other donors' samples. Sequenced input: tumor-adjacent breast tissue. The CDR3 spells CASSLGQGDTGELFF. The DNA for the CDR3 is TGTGCCAGCAGCTTAGGACAGGGGGACACCGGGGAGCTGTTTTTT.